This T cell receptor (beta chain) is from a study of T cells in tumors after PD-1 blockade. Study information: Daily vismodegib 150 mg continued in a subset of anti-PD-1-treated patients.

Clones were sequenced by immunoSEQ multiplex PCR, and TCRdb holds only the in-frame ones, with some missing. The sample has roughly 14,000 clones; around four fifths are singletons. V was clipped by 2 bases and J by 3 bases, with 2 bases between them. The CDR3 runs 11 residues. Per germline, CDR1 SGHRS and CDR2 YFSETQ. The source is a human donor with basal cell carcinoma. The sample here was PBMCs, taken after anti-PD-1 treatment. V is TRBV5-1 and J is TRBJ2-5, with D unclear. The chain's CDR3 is CASSLEETQYF. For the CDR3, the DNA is TGCGCCAGCAGCTTAGAAGAGACCCAGTACTTC.